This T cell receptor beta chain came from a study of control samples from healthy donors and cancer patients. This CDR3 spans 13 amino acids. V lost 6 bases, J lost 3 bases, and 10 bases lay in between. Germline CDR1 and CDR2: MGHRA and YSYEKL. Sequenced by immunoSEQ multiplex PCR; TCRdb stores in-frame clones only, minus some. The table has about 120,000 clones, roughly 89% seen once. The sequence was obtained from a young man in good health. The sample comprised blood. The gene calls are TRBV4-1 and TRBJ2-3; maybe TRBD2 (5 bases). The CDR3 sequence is CASRFTRTDTQYF. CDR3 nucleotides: TGCGCCAGCAGATTCACTAGGACAGATACGCAGTATTTT.